In its sample, the clone carrying this TCR beta chain was seen many times. The antigen remains undetermined. Time point denoted: sample taken at primary tumor resection. From tumor, nontumor lung or frozen PBMC, whole RNA was taken unsorted for sequencing. The donor population consisted of just over 70 patients with untreated, early-stage non-small cell lung cancer. The data stem from a study of spatial heterogeneity in lung cancer. Study summary: Detected beta-chain sequences consistently exceeded alpha-chain sequences. The library had UMIs, and each TCR and UMI pair averaged more than ten raw reads.

Study results and limitations: At resection, ubiquitous expanded tumor TCRs appeared in blood more than at follow-up.

One entry per CDR3 protein, called by TCRdb with MiXCR from the 5' RACE reads. The sample has tens of thousands of distinct CDR3 sequences; less than 9% are singletons. V lost 6 bases, J lost 2 bases, and 14 bases lay in between. Germline loops: CDR1 LNHDA, CDR2 SQIVND (reference sequence). CDR3 size: 15 residues. The receptor's source is a female donor with early-stage non-small cell lung cancer. Sequenced material: PBMCs, taken at surgery. The V call is TRBV19, the J call TRBJ1-5, with D tentatively TRBD1 (5 bases). CDR3 sequence reads: CASRYKGIGNQPQHF. DNA of the CDR3: TGTGCCAGTAGGTACAAGGGGATCGGCAATCAGCCCCAGCATTTT.